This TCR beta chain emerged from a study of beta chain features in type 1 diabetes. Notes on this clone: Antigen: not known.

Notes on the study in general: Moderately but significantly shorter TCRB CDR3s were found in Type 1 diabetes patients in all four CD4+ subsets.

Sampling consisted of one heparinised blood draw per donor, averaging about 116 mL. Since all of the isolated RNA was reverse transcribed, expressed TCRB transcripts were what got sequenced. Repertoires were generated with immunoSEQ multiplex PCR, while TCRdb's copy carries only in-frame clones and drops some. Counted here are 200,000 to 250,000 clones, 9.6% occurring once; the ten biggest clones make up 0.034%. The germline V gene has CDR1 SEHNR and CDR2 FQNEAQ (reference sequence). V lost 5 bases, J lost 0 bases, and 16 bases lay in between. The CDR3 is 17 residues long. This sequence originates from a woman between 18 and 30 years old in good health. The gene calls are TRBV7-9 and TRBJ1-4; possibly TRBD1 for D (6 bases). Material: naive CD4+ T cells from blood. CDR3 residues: CASSRAGRGTTNEKLFF. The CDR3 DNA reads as TGTGCCAGCAGCCGGGCAGGGAGGGGGACAACTAATGAAAAACTGTTTTTT.